Below, 12 T cell receptor beta chains from the same sample are listed, as sequenced in a study of human T cells and chemical hapten exposure. Time point reported: patch test 3, about 24 weeks after DPC sensitization. Treatment given: therapeutic diphenylcyclopropenone sensitization with weekly scalp DPC. Each CDR3 protein is one row after TCRdb ran MiXCR on the RACE reads. The data show 90,000 to 140,000 distinct CDR3 sequences, less than 40% seen once. This material consisted of whole blood, taken in connection with sensitization to the hapten diphenylcyclopropenone (DPC). All receptors come from a man aged 35 to 55 with alopecia areata. Some clones in this sample may be carry-over from other donors' samples.

This chain joins TRBV7-2 and TRBJ2-3, with D perhaps TRBD1 (6 bases). Trimming removed 10 bases from V and 1 base from J, with 12 bases in between. The CDR3 totals 13 residues. Germline V CDR1 and CDR2: SGHTA, FQGNSA. For the CDR3, the DNA is TGTGCCACGGGTGGACAGCGCACAGATACGCAGTATTTT. This gives the protein CATGGQRTDTQYF.

The chain has TRBV11-2 and TRBJ2-3, with 7 bases matching TRBD1. The germline gives CDR1 SGHAT, CDR2 FQNNGV. The CDR3 contains 14 residues. The V and J ends lost 6 bases and 0 bases, in that order; junction bases with no gene match: 3. The CDR3 sequence is CASRQQGSTDTQYF. The CDR3 region has the DNA TGTGCCAGCAGACAACAGGGGAGCACAGATACGCAGTATTTT.

V usage is TRBV7-9 and J usage is TRBJ2-7; 7 bases match TRBD1. V lost 4 bases to trimming and J lost 3 bases; unmatched junction nucleotides: 6. Germline loops: CDR1 SEHNR, CDR2 FQNEAQ (reference sequence). This CDR3 is built from 14 residues. CDR3 in DNA: TGTGCCAGCAGCTCCGCCCAGGGGGACTACGAGCAGTACGTC. Encoded protein: CASSSAQGDYEQYV.

This clonotype was recorded a few times. This rearrangement joins TRBV2 to TRBJ1-6; D uncertain. The V and J ends lost 1 base and 0 bases respectively, with 19 bases between them. Germline assignment: CDR1 SNHLY and CDR2 FYNNEI. The CDR3 runs to 20 residues. CDR3 in DNA: TGTGCCAGCAGTGAAGTCTCGTCATCGTCGTCAAGCTCCTATAATTCACCCCTCCACTTT. It is translated as CASSEVSSSSSSSYNSPLHF.

The chain has TRBV7-6 and TRBJ1-1; TRBD1 is a possible D gene (6 bases). This CDR3 contains 13 residues. Germline V gene sequence: CDR1 SGHVS, CDR2 FNYEAQ. The V end lost 6 bases, the J end lost 3 bases, and 11 bases lay between the germline ends. The CDR3 protein is CASRQTGHTEAFF. For the CDR3, the DNA is TGTGCCAGCAGACAAACAGGGCACACTGAAGCTTTCTTT.

The genes are TRBV5-5 and TRBJ2-4; no firm D call. This CDR3 has 16 amino acids. CDR1 and CDR2 from the germline V gene are SGHKS and YYEKEE (reference sequence). The V end was cut by 0 bases, the J end by 0 bases, with 10 bases between. Written as DNA, the CDR3 is TGTGCCAGCAGCTTGGTGGGTGAACTAGCCAAAAACATTCAGTACTTC. It yields the protein CASSLVGELAKNIQYF.

This clonotype has only a few counts. This sequence joins TRBV29-1 and TRBJ2-2; D call uncertain. From germline, CDR1 is SQVTM and CDR2 ANQGSEA. Trimming took 6 bases from V and 6 from J, leaving 11 bases between them. The CDR3 loop spans 12 amino acids. CDR3 coding DNA: TGCAGCGTCGTTATGGGCGCCGGGGAGCTGTTTTTT. Protein: CSVVMGAGELFF.

The CDR3 sequence: CASRGVWGTGELFF. CDR3 DNA sequence: TGTGCCAGCAGAGGCGTCTGGGGAACCGGGGAGCTGTTTTTT. J is TRBJ2-2 and V is TRBV27; D remains unclear. The CDR3 extends over 14 amino acids. The V end lost 6 bases, the J end lost 5 bases, and 13 bases lay between the germline ends. Germline CDR1 MNHEY, CDR2 SMNVEV (reference sequence).

V and J are TRBV24-1 and TRBJ2-1; D possibly corresponds to TRBD2 (5 bases). The CDR3 is 15 amino acids. In germline, CDR1 is KGHDR, CDR2 SFDVKD. Trimming shortened V by 0 bases and J by 4 bases, and 9 bases separated the two germline ends. CDR3 sequence reads: CATSDLRRAYNEQFF. The CDR3 DNA reads TGTGCCACCAGTGATTTGAGGCGGGCTTACAATGAGCAGTTCTTC.

V is TRBV6-6 and J is TRBJ1-4; 9 bases are a match to TRBD1. The CDR3 contains 14 residues. Losses at the gene ends were 6 bases for V and 5 bases for J; bases not matched to a gene: 4. CDR1 MNHNY and CDR2 SVGAGI come from the germline V gene (reference sequence). As DNA, the CDR3 is TGTGCCAGCAGCATCGGACAGGGGAATGAAAAACTGTTTTTT. Translation: CASSIGQGNEKLFF.

This clonotype was counted a few times. V gene TRBV29-1 combines with J gene TRBJ1-5, with a tentative D call TRBD1 (6 bases). Trimming shortened V by 4 bases and J by 8 bases, and 18 bases separated the two germline ends. Germline V lookup: CDR1 SQVTM, CDR2 ANQGSEA. The CDR3 runs to 14 residues. In nucleotides, the CDR3 is TGCAGCGTTGTCTGGGACAATGGGCGGGAGCCCCAGCATTTT. This encodes CSVVWDNGREPQHF.

The J gene is TRBJ1-4, the V gene TRBV19; weak D call: TRBD1 (5 bases). CDR3 length: 15 residues. V was pared by 5 bases and J by 0 bases, with 10 bases between. Germline V gene data show CDR1 as LNHDA and CDR2 as SQIVND (reference sequence). The CDR3 loop is CASSLGHATNEKLFF. The CDR3 DNA reads TGTGCCAGTAGTCTCGGACACGCAACTAATGAAAAACTGTTTTTT.